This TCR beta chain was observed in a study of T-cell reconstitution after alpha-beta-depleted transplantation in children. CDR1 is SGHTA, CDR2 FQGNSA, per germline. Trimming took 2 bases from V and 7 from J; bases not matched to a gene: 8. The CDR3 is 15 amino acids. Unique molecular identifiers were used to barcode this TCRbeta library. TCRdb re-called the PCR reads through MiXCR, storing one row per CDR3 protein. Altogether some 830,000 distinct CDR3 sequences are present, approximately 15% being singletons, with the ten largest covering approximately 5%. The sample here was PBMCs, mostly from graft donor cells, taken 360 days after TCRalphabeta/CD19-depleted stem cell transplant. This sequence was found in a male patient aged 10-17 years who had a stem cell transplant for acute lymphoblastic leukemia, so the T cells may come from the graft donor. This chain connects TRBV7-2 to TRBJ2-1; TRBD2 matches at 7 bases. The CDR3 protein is CASSLRAGNGNEQFF. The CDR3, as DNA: TGTGCCAGCAGCTTACGAGCGGGAAATGGGAATGAGCAGTTCTTC.